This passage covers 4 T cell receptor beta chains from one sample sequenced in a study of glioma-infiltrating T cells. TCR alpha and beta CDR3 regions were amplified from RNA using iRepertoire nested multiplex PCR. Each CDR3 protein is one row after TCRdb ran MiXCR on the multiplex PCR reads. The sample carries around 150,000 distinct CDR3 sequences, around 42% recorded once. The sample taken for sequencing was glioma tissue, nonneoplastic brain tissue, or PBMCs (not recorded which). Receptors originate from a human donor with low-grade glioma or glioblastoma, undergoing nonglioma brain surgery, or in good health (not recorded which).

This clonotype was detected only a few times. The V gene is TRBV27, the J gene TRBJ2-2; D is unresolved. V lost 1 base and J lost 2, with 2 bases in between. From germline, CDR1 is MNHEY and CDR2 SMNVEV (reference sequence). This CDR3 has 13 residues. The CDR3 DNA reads TGTGCCAGCAGTTTATATAACACCGGGGAGCTGTTTTTT. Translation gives CASSLYNTGELFF.

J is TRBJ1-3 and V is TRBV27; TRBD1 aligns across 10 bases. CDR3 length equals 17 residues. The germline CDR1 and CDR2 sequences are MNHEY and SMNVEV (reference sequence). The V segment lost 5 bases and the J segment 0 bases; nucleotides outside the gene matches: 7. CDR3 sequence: CASSPTWTGGSGNTIYF. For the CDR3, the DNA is TGTGCCAGCAGTCCCACCTGGACAGGGGGCTCTGGAAACACCATATATTTT.

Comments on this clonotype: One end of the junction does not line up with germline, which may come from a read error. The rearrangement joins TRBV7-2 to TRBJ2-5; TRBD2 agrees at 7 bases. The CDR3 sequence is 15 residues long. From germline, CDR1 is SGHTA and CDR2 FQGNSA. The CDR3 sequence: CARSPPSGNQETQYF. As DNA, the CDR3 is TGTGCCCGCAGCCCACCAAGCGGGAACCAAGAGACCCAGTACTTC. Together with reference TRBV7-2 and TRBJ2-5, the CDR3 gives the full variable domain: GAGVSQSPSNKVTEKGKDVELRCDPISGHTALYWYRQSLGQGLEFLIYFQGNSAPDKSGLPSDRFSAERTGGSVSTLTIQRTQQEDSAVYLCARSPPSGNQETQYFGPGTRLLVL.

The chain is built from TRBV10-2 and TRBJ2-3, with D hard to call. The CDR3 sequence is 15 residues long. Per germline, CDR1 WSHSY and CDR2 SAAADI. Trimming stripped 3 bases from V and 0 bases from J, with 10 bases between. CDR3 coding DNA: TGCGCCAGCAGTGATTTTCTTACTAGCACAGATACGCAGTATTTT. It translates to CASSDFLTSTDTQYF.